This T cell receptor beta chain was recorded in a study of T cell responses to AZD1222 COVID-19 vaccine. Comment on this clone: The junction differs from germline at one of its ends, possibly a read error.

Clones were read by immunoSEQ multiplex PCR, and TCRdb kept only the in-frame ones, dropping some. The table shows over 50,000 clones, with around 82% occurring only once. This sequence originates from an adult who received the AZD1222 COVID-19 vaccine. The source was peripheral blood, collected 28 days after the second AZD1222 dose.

CDR3: CVTKAGARGFDEQFF. The CDR3 DNA is TGTGTCACCAAGGCTGGGGCGAGAGGATTCGATGAGCAGTTCTTC. The rearrangement uses TRBV15 and TRBJ2-1, with D tentatively TRBD1 (5 bases). This CDR3 spans 15 amino acids. CDR1 is LNHNV, CDR2 YYDKDF, per germline (reference sequence).